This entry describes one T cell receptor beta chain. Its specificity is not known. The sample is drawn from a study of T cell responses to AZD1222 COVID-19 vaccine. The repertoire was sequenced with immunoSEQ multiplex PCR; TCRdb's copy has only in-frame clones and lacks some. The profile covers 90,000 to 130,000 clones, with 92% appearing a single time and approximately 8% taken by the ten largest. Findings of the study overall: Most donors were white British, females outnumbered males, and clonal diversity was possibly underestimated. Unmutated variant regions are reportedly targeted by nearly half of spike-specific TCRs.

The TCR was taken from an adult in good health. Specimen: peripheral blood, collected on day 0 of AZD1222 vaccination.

As DNA, the CDR3 is TGTGCCAGCTCACCACAAGCCAGGGAGACTGAAGCTTTCTTT. Protein product: CASSPQARETEAFF. This chain joins TRBV18 and TRBJ1-1; possibly TRBD1 for D (5 bases). Per the germline V gene, CDR1 is KGHSH and CDR2 is LQKENI. The CDR3 contains 14 residues. Trimming pared 1 base from V and 5 bases from J, leaving 11 bases between. Variable domain in full (rest from reference TRBV18 and TRBJ1-1): NAGVMQNPRHLVRRRGQEARLRCSPMKGHSHVYWYRQLPEEGLKFMVYLQKENIIDESGMPKERFSAEFPKEGPSILRIQQVVRGDSAAYFCASSPQARETEAFFGQGTRLTVV.